These 31 T cell receptor beta chains were all obtained from the same sample, sequenced in a study of blood T cell repertoires in COVID-19. TCRdb's copy holds only in-frame clones and misses some; the assay was immunoSEQ multiplex PCR. The table records about 300,000 clones, under 90% of them present only once. The sample comprised peripheral blood. Every receptor here comes from a woman in her twenties or thirties with COVID-19, enrolled during active disease.

The V call is TRBV30, the J call TRBJ1-1, with D maybe TRBD1 (5 bases). This CDR3 contains 14 residues. Germline CDR1 and CDR2: GTSNPN and SVGIG (reference sequence). V lost 1 base, J lost 0 bases, and 9 bases lay in between. Written as DNA, the CDR3 is TGTGCCTGGAGTGAAGACAGATTGAACACTGAAGCTTTCTTT. Its protein is CAWSEDRLNTEAFF.

The rearrangement uses TRBV3-1 (or the pseudogene TRBV3-2) and TRBJ1-3, with D perhaps TRBD1 (5 bases). V was clipped by 6 bases and J by 1 base, with 16 bases between them. The germline gives CDR1 LGHDT, CDR2 YNNKEL (reference sequence). This CDR3 contains 16 residues. The CDR3 reads CASSLHLGTSGNTIYF. The CDR3 nucleotides are TGTGCCAGCAGTCTGCACCTCGGGACTTCTGGAAACACCATATATTTT.

This clone came up once. The V and J genes are TRBV10-3 and TRBJ1-2; D gene ambiguous. The CDR3 runs to 13 residues. V was cut by 3 bases and J by 4 bases, with 9 bases left in between. Germline V gene lookup returns CDR1 ENHRY and CDR2 SYGVKD. The CDR3 here is CAISEGSSYGYTF. CDR3 DNA: TGTGCCATCAGTGAAGGGAGCAGCTATGGCTACACCTTC.

The chain uses TRBV2 and TRBJ2-5, with TRBD1 matching 8 bases. From germline, CDR1 is SNHLY and CDR2 FYNNEI. CDR3 length: 14 amino acids. V dropped 4 bases and J dropped 4; count of bases not matched to a gene: 5. CDR3 protein: CASSVRGQAETQYF. Written as DNA, the CDR3 is TGTGCCAGCAGTGTCAGGGGGCAGGCAGAGACCCAGTACTTC.

The chain joins TRBV4-1 to TRBJ1-6, with 11 bases identical to TRBD1. Germline V gene lookup returns CDR1 MGHRA and CDR2 YSYEKL. The CDR3 contains 18 residues. V dropped 2 bases and J dropped 9; count of bases not matched to a gene: 12. CDR3 bases: TGCGCCAGCAGCCAACTACCGGGACAGGGGGGAATAGGTTCACCCCTCCACTTT. This codes for CASSQLPGQGGIGSPLHF.

The chain joins TRBV3-1 (or the pseudogene TRBV3-2) to TRBJ1-2; possibly TRBD1 for D (6 bases). V dropped 1 base and J dropped 4 bases, with 19 bases sitting between them. The germline gives CDR1 LGHDT, CDR2 YNNKEL (reference sequence). CDR3 length: 17 residues. In DNA, the CDR3 is TGTGCCAGCAGCCAAGGAGTATCCGGGGGGCATGGCTATGGCTACACCTTC. Translating it yields CASSQGVSGGHGYGYTF.

The chain has TRBV19 and TRBJ2-3; weak D call: TRBD2 (5 bases). Trimming removed 6 bases at V and 3 bases at J, with 13 bases between. CDR1 and CDR2 from the germline V gene are LNHDA and SQIVND (reference sequence). The CDR3 is made up of 14 amino acids. DNA of the CDR3: TGTGCCAGTAGCCCCGGGGAAGGTACAGATACGCAGTATTTT. It encodes CASSPGEGTDTQYF. Full variable domain (missing parts from reference TRBV19 and TRBJ2-3): DGGITQSPKYLFRKEGQNVTLSCEQNLNHDAMYWYRQDPGQGLRLIYYSQIVNDFQKGDIAEGYSVSREKKESFPLTVTSAQKNPTAFYLCASSPGEGTDTQYFGPGTRLTVL.

The rearrangement joins TRBV6-1 to TRBJ1-6; D ambiguous. There are 13 residues in the CDR3. From germline, CDR1 is MNHNS and CDR2 SASEGT. V was trimmed by 2 bases and J by 7 bases, leaving 6 bases between them. Here the CDR3 reads CASSEKENSPLHF. CDR3 coding DNA: TGTGCCAGCAGTGAAAAGGAGAATTCACCCCTCCACTTT.

The chain has TRBV13 and TRBJ2-7; 9 positions match TRBD1. Trimming took 1 base from V and 6 from J; bases not matched to a gene: 7. The CDR3 sequence is 15 residues long. Germline lookup yields CDR1 PRHDT and CDR2 FYEKMQ (reference sequence). The CDR3 sequence is CASSLEGRTGVEQYF. Here the CDR3 DNA reads TGTGCCAGCAGCTTAGAAGGAAGGACAGGGGTCGAGCAGTACTTC.

Here the CDR3 reads CASRYPGGGYTF. CDR3 DNA: TGTGCCAGCAGGTACCCAGGGGGGGGCTACACCTTC. The chain joins TRBV27 to TRBJ1-2; 7 bases map to TRBD1. Germline V gene data show CDR1 as MNHEY and CDR2 as SMNVEV (reference sequence). Trimming removed 6 bases from V and 8 bases from J; junction bases left unmatched: 6. The CDR3 sequence is 12 residues long.

The chain joins TRBV24-1 to TRBJ2-1; 8 bases align to TRBD2. Germline CDR1 and CDR2: KGHDR and SFDVKD. The V segment lost 4 bases and the J segment 3 bases; nucleotides outside the gene matches: 4. This CDR3 contains 15 residues. CDR3 amino acids: CATSETSADYNEQFF. The CDR3 bases are TGTGCCACCAGTGAGACTAGCGCCGACTACAATGAGCAGTTCTTC.

The chain joins TRBV4-2 to TRBJ2-1, with 8 bases lining up with TRBD2. J lost 9 bases, V lost 3 bases, and 10 bases had no gene match. The CDR3 extends over 15 amino acids. Looked up from germline, CDR1 is LGHNA and CDR2 is YNFKEQ. The DNA of the CDR3 is TGTGCCAGCAGCCACGGGCGGGGGGCCAGCGGTGAGCAGTTCTTC. Protein: CASSHGRGASGEQFF.

This clone has ten or more counts. This chain joins TRBV11-3 and TRBJ2-4; the match to TRBD1 covers 10 bases. The CDR3 spans 15 residues. Germline-derived CDR1 and CDR2 are SGHNT and YENEEA. Trimming at V came to 5 bases and at J to 7 bases, leaving 8 bases not matched to a gene. The CDR3 sequence: CASSPRGTGDNIQYF. CDR3 DNA: TGTGCCAGCAGCCCTAGGGGGACAGGGGACAACATTCAGTACTTC.

The V call is TRBV5-1, the J call TRBJ2-1, with 9 positions matching TRBD2. The CDR3 covers 13 residues. V shed 0 bases, J shed 8 bases, and the junction held 0 bases outside the gene matches. From germline, CDR1 is SGHRS and CDR2 YFSETQ. The CDR3 coding sequence is TGCGCCAGCAGCTTGGGGACTAGCGATGAGCAGTTCTTC. It is translated as CASSLGTSDEQFF. Using reference TRBV5-1 and TRBJ2-1 for the parts outside the CDR3, the full variable domain is KAGVTQTPRYLIKTRGQQVTLSCSPISGHRSVSWYQQTPGQGLQFLFEYFSETQRNKGNFPGRFSGRQFSNSRSEMNVSTLELGDSALYLCASSLGTSDEQFFGPGTRLTVL.

The chain couples TRBV19 to TRBJ1-1, with 8 bases fitting TRBD1. With 4 bases clipped from V and 4 bases from J, the junction kept 5 bases outside the gene matches. CDR1 is LNHDA and CDR2 is SQIVND in the germline V gene (reference sequence). The CDR3 sequence is 14 residues long. CDR3 bases: TGTGCCAGTAGTACTTACGACAGGGGCACTGAAGCTTTCTTT. Protein: CASSTYDRGTEAFF. The full variable domain, completed using reference TRBV19 and TRBJ1-1, is DGGITQSPKYLFRKEGQNVTLSCEQNLNHDAMYWYRQDPGQGLRLIYYSQIVNDFQKGDIAEGYSVSREKKESFPLTVTSAQKNPTAFYLCASSTYDRGTEAFFGQGTRLTVV.

This chain uses TRBV15 with TRBJ2-7, with 7 bases matching TRBD1. The CDR3 loop spans 16 amino acids. Germline V gives CDR1 LNHNV, CDR2 YYDKDF (reference sequence). The V and J ends lost 3 bases and 0 bases, in that order; junction bases with no gene match: 8. The CDR3 is CATSRARTGSSYEQYF. DNA for the CDR3: TGTGCCACCAGCAGGGCCAGGACAGGCAGCTCCTACGAGCAGTACTTC. Supplemented by reference TRBV15 and TRBJ2-7, the full variable domain reads DAMVIQNPRYQVTQFGKPVTLSCSQTLNHNVMYWYQQKSSQAPKLLFHYYDKDFNNEADTPDNFQSRRPNTSFCFLDIRSPGLGDTAMYLCATSRARTGSSYEQYFGPGTRLTVT.

CDR3 DNA: TGTGCCAGCAGCTTAGGAGGTGGGGCCAACGTCCTGACTTTC. Residues: CASSLGGGANVLTF. J is TRBJ2-6 and V is TRBV11-3, with no clear D. The CDR3 spans 14 residues. Per the germline V gene, CDR1 is SGHNT and CDR2 is YENEEA. V dropped 1 base and J dropped 3 bases, with 4 bases sitting between them.

The CDR3 DNA is TGTGCCAGCAGTGAAAGGACAGGGGGGAAAGATACGCAGTATTTT. This codes for CASSERTGGKDTQYF. The V and J genes are TRBV6-1 and TRBJ2-3; 10 bases agree with TRBD1. J was trimmed by 5 bases and V by 2 bases; bases with no gene match: 4. The germline V gene has CDR1 MNHNS and CDR2 SASEGT. The CDR3 runs to 15 residues.

Written as DNA, the CDR3 is TGCGCCAGCAGCGTCGCAGGGGTAAGCAATCAGCCCCAGCATTTT. Translation: CASSVAGVSNQPQHF. The rearrangement joins TRBV5-1 to TRBJ1-5; a weak D match, TRBD1 (6 bases). Deletions cut 4 bases from V and 1 base from J, with 12 bases between. Germline CDR1 reads SGHRS; CDR2 reads YFSETQ. The CDR3 runs to 15 residues.

This chain joins TRBV7-9 and TRBJ1-5; 7 bases match TRBD1. The CDR3 runs 14 residues. CDR1 and CDR2 from the germline V gene are SEHNR and FQNEAQ (reference sequence). V gave up 3 bases and J gave up 4 bases; unmatched junction bases: 3. The CDR3 is CASSFPGGNQPQHF. The CDR3 DNA is TGTGCCAGCAGCTTCCCAGGGGGGAATCAGCCCCAGCATTTT.

The rearrangement links TRBV7-3 to TRBJ2-5; D possibly corresponds to TRBD1 (5 bases). Trimming took 5 bases from V and 4 from J, leaving 11 bases between them. Germline CDR1 is SGHTA and CDR2 is FQGTGA. The CDR3 is 13 residues long. The CDR3 spells CASSVGQRETQYF. The CDR3 coding sequence is TGTGCCAGCAGCGTTGGACAAAGAGAGACCCAGTACTTC.

The chain carries TRBV4-3 and TRBJ1-1, with TRBD1 as a possible D gene (6 bases). V was clipped by 1 base and J by 3 bases, with 15 bases between them. This CDR3 is built from 16 residues. Germline loops: CDR1 LGHNA, CDR2 YSLEER. The CDR3 is CASSQGVGGQDTEAFF. CDR3 sequence (DNA): TGCGCCAGCAGCCAAGGGGTGGGGGGGCAAGACACTGAAGCTTTCTTT.

The chain has TRBV24-1 and TRBJ2-5, with 13 nucleotides matching TRBD2. Trimming removed 3 bases from V and 2 bases from J; junction bases left unmatched: 5. The CDR3 covers 17 residues. Germline-derived CDR1 and CDR2 are KGHDR and SFDVKD. This CDR3 reads CATSDPTSGGEQETQYF. In DNA form, the CDR3 reads TGTGCCACCAGTGATCCCACTAGCGGGGGGGAGCAAGAGACCCAGTACTTC.

This chain uses TRBV19 with TRBJ1-2; TRBD1 might be the D (6 bases). Trimming took off 7 bases at V and 1 base at J, with 28 bases between the two ends. CDR1 is LNHDA and CDR2 is SQIVND in the germline V gene (reference sequence). CDR3 length: 19 amino acids. The CDR3 loop is CASTSLQGPLGRDNYGYTF. The CDR3 DNA follows: TGTGCCAGTACTTCTCTACAGGGACCACTCGGACGGGATAACTATGGCTACACCTTC.

This clone was counted once. The genes are TRBV7-9 and TRBJ1-1; 8 bases line up with TRBD1. The CDR3 length is 12 residues. The J segment lost 7 bases and the V segment lost 5 bases, leaving 3 bases of the junction unmatched. Germline values: CDR1 SEHNR, CDR2 FQNEAQ (reference sequence). This CDR3 reads CASSGTGFEAFF. The CDR3 DNA follows: TGTGCCAGCAGCGGGACAGGTTTTGAAGCTTTCTTT.

V and J are TRBV2 and TRBJ1-1, with TRBD1 as a possible D gene (5 bases). Germline V lookup: CDR1 SNHLY, CDR2 FYNNEI. This CDR3 region has 13 residues. The ends were cut back, 7 bases at V and 6 bases at J, with 15 bases in the middle. In nucleotides, the CDR3 is TGTGCCAGCAAGGGATTTGGGGCTTCTGAAGCTTTCTTT. Protein: CASKGFGASEAFF.

V is TRBV11-2 and J is TRBJ1-6; D perhaps matches TRBD1 (5 bases). V lost 5 bases, J lost 5 bases, and 10 bases lay in between. The germline gives CDR1 SGHAT, CDR2 FQNNGV. The CDR3 length is 14 residues. The CDR3 DNA follows: TGTGCCAGCAGCGGGACTTTAGATAATTCACCCCTCCACTTT. Its protein is CASSGTLDNSPLHF.

The chain is built from TRBV12-3 or TRBV12-4 and TRBJ1-2, with no clear D. This CDR3 contains 13 residues. Trimming left V 7 bases short and J 1 base short, with 10 bases between. The CDR3 sequence is CASTPGGNYGYTF. CDR3 nucleotide sequence: TGTGCCAGCACCCCGGGTGGTAACTATGGCTACACCTTC.

This clone was recorded only once. The gene calls are TRBV12-3 or TRBV12-4 and TRBJ1-2; D gene uncertain. The CDR3 runs to 11 residues. Trimming pared 3 bases from V and 8 bases from J, leaving 7 bases between. The CDR3: CASSLGLGYTF. The CDR3 DNA reads TGTGCCAGCAGTTTGGGCTTGGGCTACACCTTC.

The CDR3: CASSFAGTEKLFF. The CDR3, as DNA: TGTGCCAGTAGCTTCGCCGGGACAGAAAAACTGTTTTTT. This chain uses TRBV19 with TRBJ1-4; tentative D call: TRBD1 (6 bases). The germline V and J ends were trimmed by 6 bases and 8 bases, with 13 bases remaining between them. This CDR3 region has 13 residues. Germline V lookup: CDR1 LNHDA, CDR2 SQIVND (reference sequence).

The V gene is TRBV21-1, the J gene TRBJ1-2; whether TRBD1, the table's D call, matches the DNA was not checked. TRBV21-1 is marked as a pseudogene. This CDR3 comprises 17 residues. The CDR3 reads CASSRGVRTGVTYGYTF. As DNA, the CDR3 is TGTGCCAGCAGCAGGGGGGTGAGGACAGGGGTTACCTATGGCTACACCTTC.